These T cell receptor beta chains were read from a single sample in a study of cytotoxic CD8 clonotypes in ibrutinib-treated CLL. The table came from immunoSEQ multiplex PCR; TCRdb's copy has only in-frame clones and leaves some out. The profile shows about 140,000 clones, around 82% of them singletons. Specimen: PBMCs, collected after 36 months of ibrutinib treatment. All receptors come from a human donor with chronic lymphocytic leukemia. Each CDR3 is given with its conserved first and last residue. A D gene is named only where the DNA matches it firmly. The size field is filled for only some rows; it gives once, few, many or a size class.

V: TRBV25-1
size: .
D: TRBD1
J: TRBJ2-5
DNA: TGTGCCAGCAGTCCCCGGACAGGGTTAGAGACCCAGTACTTC
CDR3: CASSPRTGLETQYF

V: TRBV6-4
size: few
D: .
J: TRBJ1-5
DNA: TGTGCCAGCAGTGACTTAAACGGTCCCCAGCATTTT
CDR3: CASSDLNGPQHF

V: TRBV6-1
size: .
D: .
J: TRBJ1-3
DNA: TGTGCCAGCAGTAATACAGGGTCTGGAAACACCATATATTTT
CDR3: CASSNTGSGNTIYF

V: TRBV27
size: .
D: TRBD1
J: TRBJ1-2
DNA: TGTGCCAGCAGTCCCTGGACAGGGTACCTCTATGGCTACACCTTC
CDR3: CASSPWTGYLYGYTF

V: TRBV11-2
size: once
D: .
J: TRBJ1-2
DNA: TGTGCCAGCAGCTTAGATGCTGGGGTAAATGGCTACACCTTC
CDR3: CASSLDAGVNGYTF

V: TRBV10-3
size: .
D: TRBD2
J: TRBJ2-3
DNA: TGTGCCATCAGTGGAGGACTAGCGGGAAACACAGATACGCAGTATTTT
CDR3: CAISGGLAGNTDTQYF

V: TRBV19
size: .
D: .
J: TRBJ2-3
DNA: TGTGCCAGCGCAGGCAAACCGGGCACAGATACGCAGTATTTT
CDR3: CASAGKPGTDTQYF

V: TRBV19
size: .
D: TRBD1
J: TRBJ1-5
DNA: TGTGCCAGTAGGACAGGGCGGGATCGAGATCAGCCCCAGCATTTT
CDR3: CASRTGRDRDQPQHF

V: TRBV5-1
size: once
D: .
J: TRBJ2-3
DNA: TGCGCCAGCAGCCCATCGATAGACACAGATACGCAGTATTTT
CDR3: CASSPSIDTDTQYF

V: TRBV16
size: .
D: .
J: TRBJ2-2
DNA: TGTGCCAGCAGCCAATCTGTTCCCAGCGCCCACACCGGGGAGCTGTTTTTT
CDR3: CASSQSVPSAHTGELFF

V: TRBV5-6
size: .
D: .
J: TRBJ2-1
DNA: TGTGCCAGCAGCCTCCAGGGGTATGAGCAGTTCTTC
CDR3: CASSLQGYEQFF

V: TRBV18
size: .
D: TRBD2
J: TRBJ2-3
DNA: TGTGCCAGCTCACAGGGACTAGCGGCGACAGATACGCAGTATTTT
CDR3: CASSQGLAATDTQYF

V: TRBV29-1
size: many
D: .
J: TRBJ1-1
DNA: TGCAGCGTCGTAGCGGGGGATGGCACTGAAGCTTTCTTT
CDR3: CSVVAGDGTEAFF